This T cell receptor (beta chain) was captured in a study of blood T cell repertoires in COVID-19. At the level of the study: The analysed material was cDNA or gDNA that came from T cells, B-cell-depleted T cells, or PBMCs.

As originally analysed: The assay estimated nucleated cells by amplifying reference gene primers. Measured with immunoSEQ multiplex PCR; TCRdb has only the in-frame clones, and not every one. The DNA gave D and trimming, while V, J and clone size come from that table. The sample lists about 140,000 clones; roughly 80% were seen once. The V gene lost 2 bases and the J gene lost 3 bases, with 16 bases spanning the gap. The CDR3 is made up of 16 amino acids. Germline CDR1 SGHRS, CDR2 YFSETQ. The receptor was derived from a man aged 50-60 years with acute or convalescent COVID-19. The chain links TRBV5-1 to TRBJ2-3; D might be TRBD1 (6 bases). Sequenced material: peripheral blood. This CDR3 reads CASSFETGLGTDTQYF. In DNA, the CDR3 is TGCGCCAGCAGCTTCGAAACAGGGTTGGGGACAGATACGCAGTATTTT.